The next 17 T cell receptor beta chains were all read from a single sample in a study of regulatory T cells in long-lasting Graves disease. Researchers made TCR beta libraries by using iRepertoire HTBI primers and running Arm-PCR on CDR3 regions. TCRdb reprocessed the multiplex PCR reads with MiXCR, giving one entry per CDR3 protein. Among a few hundred thousand distinct CDR3 sequences listed, approximately 15% were seen once. Indicated time point: newly diagnosed GD, antithyroid drugs for less than 3 months. Construction of the TCR library relied on RNA isolated from PBMCs. The same sample was also studied in work on T cells in Graves' hyperthyroidism and ophthalmopathy.

This sample comprised peripheral blood mononuclear cells (PBMCs), obtained at new diagnosis, from a patient treated with antithyroid drugs. The receptor source for this set is a woman between 35 and 50 years old with Graves disease.

This clonotype was counted many times. The chain couples TRBV7-3 to TRBJ2-2; 9 bases fit TRBD1. The CDR3 has 15 amino acids. Germline CDR1 reads SGHTA; CDR2 reads FQGTGA. Trimming took 2 bases from V and 6 from J; bases not matched to a gene: 4. The CDR3 DNA is TGTGCCAGCAGCTTAGAACAGGGGGCCGCCGGGGAGCTGTTTTTT. This sequence encodes CASSLEQGAAGELFF.

This clonotype was counted at least ten times. This sequence joins TRBV2 and TRBJ2-5, with TRBD2 matching 7 bases. This CDR3 is built from 14 residues. The germline gives CDR1 SNHLY, CDR2 FYNNEI. J lost 5 bases, V lost 4 bases, and 7 bases had no gene match. The CDR3 region has the DNA TGTGCCAGCAGTGGAATGGGGCGGGGGGAGACCCAGTACTTC. This gives the protein CASSGMGRGETQYF.

This clonotype was seen repeatedly, ten times or more. V gene TRBV15 combines with J gene TRBJ2-2; weak D call: TRBD2 (6 bases). Germline V gene lookup returns CDR1 LNHNV and CDR2 YYDKDF (reference sequence). Trimming stripped 3 bases from V and 0 bases from J, with 14 bases between. This CDR3 is 17 amino acids long. The chain's CDR3 is CATSRDTGGANTGELFF. The CDR3, as DNA: TGTGCCACCAGCAGGGATACAGGCGGGGCGAACACCGGGGAGCTGTTTTTT.

The table lists this clonotype with many counts. At one end, the junction sequence differs from germline, possibly due to a read error. The chain couples TRBV2 to TRBJ1-2, with D possibly being TRBD1 (5 bases). Germline-derived CDR1 and CDR2 are SNHLY and FYNNEI. The CDR3 is 14 amino acids. The CDR3 region is CASTEEGINYGYTF. DNA of the CDR3: TGTGCCAGCACTGAAGAGGGGATTAACTATGGCTACACCTTC.

With regard to this clonotype: This may be a read error, as it is one base from a much larger clone. It is likely a read error, because the conserved phenylalanine at the end of the CDR3 is missing. The V gene is TRBV27, the J gene TRBJ2-7; 9 bases line up with TRBD1. V trimming: 5 bases; J trimming: 6 bases; junction bases outside the gene matches: 17. This CDR3 is built from 17 residues. Germline V lookup: CDR1 MNHEY, CDR2 SMNVEV (reference sequence). The CDR3 loop is CASSHYPRGTGMGEQYS. The CDR3 DNA sequence: TGTGCCAGCAGTCACTACCCGCGGGGGACAGGGATGGGCGAGCAGTACTCC.

In this sample, this clonotype turned up many times. The chain combines TRBV24-1 with TRBJ2-5, with D hard to call. The CDR3 runs to 12 residues. Germline loops: CDR1 KGHDR, CDR2 SFDVKD. V was pared by 9 bases and J by 3 bases, with 10 bases between. The CDR3 DNA reads as TGTGCCACCGAAGGCTGGGAAGAGACCCAGTACTTC. Amino acids: CATEGWEETQYF.

In this sample, this clonotype turned up many times. This chain uses TRBV11-2 with TRBJ1-6; TRBD1 matches 9 bases. With V trimmed by 4 bases and J by 8 bases, 6 bases remained unmatched. Germline-derived CDR1 and CDR2 are SGHAT and FQNNGV. This CDR3 is 15 amino acids long. CDR3 nucleotides: TGTGCCAGCAGCTCACAGGGGGCTAATCATTCACCCCTCCACTTT. Protein sequence: CASSSQGANHSPLHF. Variable domain in full (rest from reference TRBV11-2 and TRBJ1-6): EAGVAQSPRYKIIEKRQSVAFWCNPISGHATLYWYQQILGQGPKLLIQFQNNGVVDDSQLPKDRFSAERLKGVDSTLKIQPAKLEDSAVYLCASSSQGANHSPLHFGNGTRLTVT.

This clonotype was seen repeatedly, ten times or more. With a much larger clone just one base away, this may be a read error. The V and J genes are TRBV28 and TRBJ1-2; D is ambiguous. Trimming stripped 5 bases from V and 4 bases from J, with 5 bases between. Germline V lookup: CDR1 MDHEN, CDR2 SYDVKM. This CDR3 has 11 residues. The CDR3 region is CASSASYGYTF. Written as DNA, the CDR3 is TGTGCCAGCAGTGCATCCTATGGCTACACCTTC.

This clonotype has a count of ten or more. This rearrangement joins TRBV10-3 to TRBJ1-5; TRBD1 is a possible D gene (5 bases). V lost 11 bases and J lost 5, with 13 bases in between. Germline V lookup: CDR1 ENHRY, CDR2 SYGVKD. The CDR3 sequence is 12 residues long. For the CDR3, the DNA is TGTGCCGCCTCGGGGGTCGATCAGCCCCAGCATTTT. It is translated as CAASGVDQPQHF.

At least ten counts were recorded for this clonotype. This chain uses TRBV11-3 with TRBJ2-1, with TRBD2 identical over 9 bases. The germline V gene has CDR1 SGHNT and CDR2 YENEEA. The ends lost 7 bases at V and 1 base at J; junction bases unmatched: 5. CDR3 length: 15 amino acids. CDR3 DNA sequence: TGTGCCAGCACCGCGGGAGGGGGTTCCTACAATGAGCAGTTCTTC. It yields the protein CASTAGGGSYNEQFF.

In this sample, this clonotype turned up many times. The V gene is TRBV2, the J gene TRBJ1-1; D is possibly TRBD1 (5 bases). Germline CDR1 is SNHLY and CDR2 is FYNNEI. The CDR3 length is 15 residues. Trimming cost V 8 bases and J 0 bases, with 16 bases left between them. Here the CDR3 DNA reads TGTGCCAGCGCCCGATTCTCGACAGTGAACACTGAAGCTTTCTTT. Amino acid sequence: CASARFSTVNTEAFF.

This clonotype showed up many times. The rearrangement uses TRBV12-5 and TRBJ2-1, with 7 bases that match TRBD2. V was clipped by 5 bases and J by 9 bases; unmatched bases: 13. Germline V gene sequence: CDR1 LGHNT, CDR2 FRNRAP. There are 15 residues in the CDR3. This CDR3 is CASGPRGGARSEQFF. The CDR3 coding sequence is TGTGCTAGTGGTCCCCGGGGAGGGGCGCGGAGTGAGCAGTTCTTC.

With respect to this clonotype: This is likely an artifact of a read error, given a far larger clone one base away. This chain joins TRBV7-9 and TRBJ2-2, with a possible D match to TRBD1 (6 bases). Germline loops: CDR1 SEHNR, CDR2 FQNEAQ (reference sequence). CDR3 size: 14 residues. The CDR3 DNA reads as TGTGCCAGCAGCTTACAGGGGACCACCGGGGAGCTGTGTTTT. Residues: CASSLQGTTGELCF.

This clonotype was seen only a few times. This rearrangement joins TRBV20-1 to TRBJ2-7; the D gene is possibly TRBD1 (5 bases). The CDR3 covers 15 residues. The V gene's germline CDR1 is DFQATT and CDR2 SNEGSKA (reference sequence). The V end was cut by 5 bases, the J end by 1 base, with 18 bases between. CDR3 region: CSAEYPEGESYEQYF. Here the CDR3 DNA reads TGCAGTGCTGAGTACCCCGAAGGGGAATCCTACGAGCAGTACTTC.

The J gene is TRBJ2-3, the V gene TRBV7-3; 8 positions match TRBD1. The CDR3 is 13 residues long. In germline, CDR1 is SGHTA, CDR2 FQGTGA. V shed 8 bases, J shed 2 bases, and the junction held 3 bases outside the gene matches. CDR3 in DNA: TGTGCCAGCGGACAGGGAGTCACAGATACGCAGTATTTT. It is translated as CASGQGVTDTQYF.

With regard to this clonotype: Because it lacks the conserved phenylalanine or tryptophan at the end, this CDR3 is likely a read error. The chain combines TRBV5-5 with TRBJ2-7; 8 nucleotides align to TRBD2. V dropped 0 bases and J dropped 5; count of bases not matched to a gene: 4. This CDR3 comprises 14 residues. Germline CDR1 and CDR2: SGHKS and YYEKEE (reference sequence). The CDR3 nucleotides read TGTGCCAGCAGCTTGGTACTAGCGGAACACGAGCAGTACTTG. It encodes CASSLVLAEHEQYL.

This clonotype was picked up many times. The chain is built from TRBV6-1 and TRBJ2-2; D possibly corresponds to TRBD1 (5 bases). This CDR3 is built from 14 residues. V was cut by 6 bases and J by 6 bases, with 14 bases left in between. Germline V CDR1 and CDR2: MNHNS, SASEGT. The CDR3 protein is CASRHRTQAGELFF. CDR3 sequence (DNA): TGTGCCAGCAGGCACAGGACACAAGCCGGGGAGCTGTTTTTT.